The source of this T cell receptor (beta chain) is a study of T cell changes during pregnancy in multiple sclerosis. The CDR3 extends over 16 amino acids. Germline V gene sequence: CDR1 MDHEN, CDR2 SYDVKM. V shed 3 bases, J shed 3 bases, and the junction held 6 bases outside the gene matches. TCRdb's table, derived via immunoSEQ multiplex PCR, lists solely in-frame clones and lacks some. This table holds around 31,000 clones, less than 95% found once. The gene calls are TRBV28 and TRBJ1-1, with 11 bases fitting TRBD1. The sample here was CD8+ T cells from peripheral blood mononuclear cells, taken in the second trimester of pregnancy. This TCR came from a female donor with multiple sclerosis, enrolled in a pregnancy study. This chain's CDR3 is CASSLRGQGEYTEAFF. The CDR3 coding sequence is TGTGCCAGCAGTTTGAGGGGACAGGGGGAATACACTGAAGCTTTCTTT.